A selection of T cell receptor beta chains follows, all from one sample in a study of T cells after yellow fever vaccination. TCRdb passed the 5' RACE reads through MiXCR, listing each CDR3 protein once. The repertoire includes 500,000 to 650,000 distinct CDR3 sequences, about 15% of them detected once, and roughly 17% sits in the top ten. This specimen consisted of PBMCs, obtained less than 6 days after the first yellow fever vaccination. The receptors stem from a man between 18 and 29 years old who received the YFV17D yellow fever vaccine. The CDR3 runs from the conserved cysteine through the conserved F or W. A D gene is named only where the DNA matches it firmly. Rows give clone size only sometimes, using once, few, many, or a class for an expanded clone.

v_gene: TRBV11-2
j_gene: TRBJ1-3
abundance: few
d_gene: TRBD1
CDR3nt: TGTGCCAGCAGCTTAATACAGGGGGCGAAGGGAAACACCATATATTTT
CDR3aa: CASSLIQGAKGNTIYF

v_gene: TRBV4-2
j_gene: TRBJ2-7
abundance: .
d_gene: TRBD1
CDR3nt: TGTGCCAGCAGCCCGACAGGGGTCGAGCAGTACTTC
CDR3aa: CASSPTGVEQYF

v_gene: TRBV7-6
j_gene: TRBJ1-1
abundance: .
d_gene: .
CDR3nt: TGTGCCAGCAGCTTAACTCCCGCAGGGGCAAGGACTGAAGCTTTCTTT
CDR3aa: CASSLTPAGARTEAFF

v_gene: TRBV4-1
j_gene: TRBJ2-1
abundance: .
d_gene: .
CDR3nt: TGCACCAGCAGCCAAGATTGGGGTGACACCGAATCCTACAATGAGCAGTTCTTC
CDR3aa: CTSSQDWGDTESYNEQFF

v_gene: TRBV20-1
j_gene: TRBJ2-1
abundance: .
d_gene: .
CDR3nt: TGCAGTGCTAGAGGTCAGGGGCTGAGTAATGAGCAGTTCTTC
CDR3aa: CSARGQGLSNEQFF

v_gene: TRBV15
j_gene: TRBJ1-1
abundance: few
d_gene: TRBD1
CDR3nt: TGTGCCACCAGCAGAGTCGGACAGGCCCGGGCTTTCTTT
CDR3aa: CATSRVGQARAFF

v_gene: TRBV2
j_gene: TRBJ1-5
abundance: .
d_gene: .
CDR3nt: TGTGCCAGCAAGTACGGACCCGGGGGCAATCAGCCCCAGCATTTT
CDR3aa: CASKYGPGGNQPQHF

v_gene: TRBV7-8
j_gene: TRBJ2-5
abundance: .
d_gene: TRBD1
CDR3nt: TGTGCCAGCAGCTTGGGGAGGGGGACAGGGGGGGAGACCCAGTACTTC
CDR3aa: CASSLGRGTGGETQYF

v_gene: TRBV18
j_gene: TRBJ2-7
abundance: .
d_gene: .
CDR3nt: TGTGCCAGCTCACCGGACGGTGCCTACGAGCAGTACTTC
CDR3aa: CASSPDGAYEQYF

v_gene: TRBV9
j_gene: TRBJ2-1
abundance: .
d_gene: TRBD2
CDR3nt: TGTGCCAGCAGCGTAGGGTGGGGGGGCTACAATGAGCAGTTCTTC
CDR3aa: CASSVGWGGYNEQFF

v_gene: TRBV4-2
j_gene: TRBJ2-2
abundance: many
d_gene: TRBD1
CDR3nt: TGTGCCAGCAGCCAGGAGACAGGGTCCAACACCGGGGAGCTGTTTTTT
CDR3aa: CASSQETGSNTGELFF

v_gene: TRBV20-1
j_gene: TRBJ1-1
abundance: few
d_gene: .
CDR3nt: TGCAGTGCTAGGGTCGGCGACCCGGACACTGAAGCTTTCTTT
CDR3aa: CSARVGDPDTEAFF

v_gene: TRBV5-1
j_gene: TRBJ1-1
abundance: .
d_gene: TRBD1
CDR3nt: TGCGCCAGCCCGGAGACAGGGATGAACACTGAAGCTTTCTTT
CDR3aa: CASPETGMNTEAFF

v_gene: TRBV12-3/TRBV12-4
j_gene: TRBJ2-5
abundance: many
d_gene: TRBD2
CDR3nt: TGTGCCAGCAGTCCACCACTAGCGGGGGAACCAAGAGGGACCCAGTACTTC
CDR3aa: CASSPPLAGEPRGTQYF

v_gene: TRBV5-1
j_gene: TRBJ1-2
abundance: .
d_gene: .
CDR3nt: TGCGCCAGCAGCTTGGTAACGGGACACTTTGGAGGCTACACCTTC
CDR3aa: CASSLVTGHFGGYTF

v_gene: TRBV7-2
j_gene: TRBJ2-5
abundance: many
d_gene: TRBD2
CDR3nt: TGTGCCAGCAGCTTTTCCGGGGGGGCCGGGGAGACCCAGTACTTC
CDR3aa: CASSFSGGAGETQYF

v_gene: TRBV11-3
j_gene: TRBJ2-1
abundance: .
d_gene: TRBD1
CDR3nt: TGTGCCAGCAGCGGGGACAGGGGAAATGAGCAGTTCTTC
CDR3aa: CASSGDRGNEQFF

v_gene: TRBV24-1
j_gene: TRBJ2-1
abundance: .
d_gene: .
CDR3nt: TGTGCCACCACTGATTTCCGGGACTTTGGCAATGAGCAGTTCTTC
CDR3aa: CATTDFRDFGNEQFF

v_gene: TRBV27
j_gene: TRBJ2-3
abundance: few
d_gene: .
CDR3nt: TGTGCCAGCAGTCGGGGGCCCTACACAGATACGCAGTATTTT
CDR3aa: CASSRGPYTDTQYF

v_gene: TRBV20-1
j_gene: TRBJ2-6
abundance: .
d_gene: TRBD1
CDR3nt: TGCAGTGCCTTGGGACAGGGGGCCTCTGGGGCCAACGTCCTGACTTTC
CDR3aa: CSALGQGASGANVLTF

v_gene: TRBV25-1
j_gene: TRBJ2-3
abundance: .
d_gene: .
CDR3nt: TGTGCCAGCAGTGGGGGGGGGCACACAGATACGCAGTATTTT
CDR3aa: CASSGGGHTDTQYF

v_gene: TRBV7-3
j_gene: TRBJ2-3
abundance: few
d_gene: TRBD2
CDR3nt: TGTGCCACCACACCCGATTTGAGGGCTAGCGGGGCTTCTAGCACAGATACGCAGTATTTT
CDR3aa: CATTPDLRASGASSTDTQYF

v_gene: TRBV20-1
j_gene: TRBJ2-5
abundance: .
d_gene: TRBD2
CDR3nt: TGCAGCCCGGAGCGGGGGGGGTCAGAGACCCAGTACTTC
CDR3aa: CSPERGGSETQYF

v_gene: TRBV6-2/TRBV6-3
j_gene: TRBJ2-7
abundance: .
d_gene: .
CDR3nt: TGTGCCAGCAACGACGGGACGGTTACCTACGAGCAGTACTTC
CDR3aa: CASNDGTVTYEQYF

v_gene: TRBV5-1
j_gene: TRBJ2-5
abundance: few
d_gene: .
CDR3nt: TGCGCCAGCAGCTTGGGGGTACTCCGCCAAGAGACCCAGTACTTC
CDR3aa: CASSLGVLRQETQYF

v_gene: TRBV6-1
j_gene: TRBJ2-2
abundance: few
d_gene: .
CDR3nt: TGTGCCAGCACCCAGGGTAACACCGGGGAGCTGTTTTTT
CDR3aa: CASTQGNTGELFF